This TCR beta chain was captured by sequencing in a study of blood T cell repertoires in COVID-19. Study background: Specimens from acute and convalescent COVID-19 originated in the United States, Italy and Spain.

Libraries were prepared by immunoSEQ multiplex PCR; TCRdb keeps only in-frame clonotypes and omits some of them. The repertoire holds approximately 500,000 clones, with approximately 85% as singletons. The CDR3 sequence is 16 residues long. CDR1 SEHNR and CDR2 FQNEAQ come from the germline V gene (reference sequence). With V trimmed by 5 bases and J by 4 bases, 9 bases remained unmatched. This chain connects TRBV7-9 to TRBJ2-3; 10 nucleotides agree with TRBD2. The sequenced sample was peripheral blood. The clonotype was recovered from a human donor in a cohort sampled during active COVID-19. The CDR3 sequence is CASSPMPGLASDTQYF. CDR3 DNA sequence: TGTGCCAGCAGCCCCATGCCGGGACTAGCGTCAGATACGCAGTATTTT.